This T cell receptor (beta chain) was identified during a study of cytomegalovirus exposure and HLA in healthy donors. Study-wide results and caveats: Later analysis associated a missense DCLRE1C variant with TCR beta V- and J-gene trimming. Reported results showed that the classifier diagnosed cytomegalovirus status with high specificity and sensitivity.

For this clone: Antigen: not known.

This PCR relied on a set of 60 Vbeta primers and 13 Jbeta primers. Only in-frame clones appear in the TCRdb table, and some are missing; sequencing was by immunoSEQ multiplex PCR. The table records some 200,000 clones, roughly four fifths of them present only once. Trimming took 8 bases from V and 4 from J; bases not matched to a gene: 7. This CDR3 spans 14 amino acids. Germline CDR1 reads MNHEY; CDR2 reads SVGAGI. The material sequenced was PBMCs. The chain joins TRBV6-5 to TRBJ2-5; 10 bases match TRBD1. The receptor was isolated from a man between 45 and 60 years old in good health and CMV-seronegative. CDR3 protein: CASRFDRGRETQYF. CDR3 sequence (DNA): TGTGCCAGCCGGTTTGACAGGGGGCGAGAGACCCAGTACTTC.